What follows is one TCR beta chain and its context. Profiling relied on immunoSEQ multiplex PCR, and the TCRdb table lists in-frame clones only, not all of them. The sample gives some 120,000 clones, just under 95% of which show up once; roughly 0.024% is in the top ten. The data are from a study of human thymus T cells. Thymus specimens were resections from corrective heart surgery. This CDR3 contains 16 residues. Looked up from germline, CDR1 is MGHRA and CDR2 is YSYEKL. Trimming cost V 1 base and J 3 bases, with 14 bases left between them. The chain couples TRBV4-1 to TRBJ2-3; a weak D match, TRBD2 (6 bases). The sample was thymus tissue. The source is a boy in the first two years of life with a congenital heart defect but otherwise immunologically healthy. The DNA for the CDR3 is TGCGCCAGCAGCCAAGGGGCTAGCGCCCGAACAGATACGCAGTATTTT. Protein: CASSQGASARTDTQYF.